The present T cell receptor beta chain was sequenced within a study of regulatory T cells in long-lasting Graves disease. Study-wide background: Freshly diagnosed Graves' patients had used antithyroid drugs for under 3 months. Whole-study results and caveats: Tissue studied was limited to peripheral blood, excluding thyroid tissue.

There are many counts of this clonotype. What it binds is unknown. Relying on iRepertoire HTBI primers and Arm-PCR of CDR3 regions, the team built TCR beta libraries. One entry per CDR3 protein results from TCRdb running MiXCR on the multiplex PCR reads. The table includes roughly 260,000 distinct CDR3 sequences, about 18% detected once. Trimming took off 2 bases at V and 7 bases at J, with 15 bases between the two ends. CDR1 and CDR2 (germline): SNHLY, FYNNEI. The CDR3 is 16 amino acids. Time point in this sample: newly diagnosed GD, antithyroid drugs for less than 3 months. Construction of the TCR library relied on RNA isolated from PBMCs. These same data were also listed under a study on T cells in Graves' hyperthyroidism and ophthalmopathy.

This chain joins TRBV2 and TRBJ1-6; D not resolved. This specimen was peripheral blood mononuclear cells (PBMCs), taken at new diagnosis, from a patient treated with antithyroid drugs. This clonotype originated in a woman in her 30s with Graves disease. DNA for the CDR3: TGTGCCAGCAGTGAATACGCTGGGGTCGGGAATTCACCCCTCCACTTT. Translating it yields CASSEYAGVGNSPLHF.